The clone carrying this T cell receptor beta chain appeared a few times. This sample is drawn from a study of T cells after somatic rescue of genetic block. Clones were sequenced by immunoSEQ multiplex PCR, and TCRdb holds only the in-frame ones, with some missing. This sample has more than 10,000 clones, with 73% found just once. CDR1 MNHNS and CDR2 SASEGT come from the germline V gene. Trimming left V 4 bases short and J 4 bases short, with 13 bases between. This CDR3 spans 14 amino acids. This sequence joins TRBV6-1 and TRBJ1-2, with TRBD1 as a possible D gene (5 bases). The TCR was taken from a boy aged 10-17 years. Sequences were obtained from peripheral blood mononuclear cells (PBMCs). DNA of the CDR3: TGTGCCAGCAGTGTAACCCGCAGGGCCTATGGCTACACCTTC. It is translated as CASSVTRRAYGYTF.